The clone carrying this T cell receptor (beta chain) came up once. Its antigen is unknown. This entry comes from a study of T cells in narcolepsy. Broader study findings: Autoreactive clonotypes reportedly recurred in blood of same and different patients, not controls.

The CDR3 contains 15 residues. The V end was cut by 4 bases, the J end by 1 base, with 13 bases between. Germline-derived CDR1 and CDR2 are MNHEY and SVGAGI. TCRdb keeps only in-frame clones here, not all; method: immunoSEQ multiplex PCR. Among over 30,000 clones listed, 84% were seen once. The genes are TRBV6-5 and TRBJ1-1; weak D call: TRBD1 (6 bases). Material: CD45RA- memory CD4+ T cells from PBMCs. The TCR was taken from a human donor with narcolepsy. In nucleotides, the CDR3 is TGTGCCAGCAGTTTAACAGGGAGGAAGAACACTGAAGCTTTCTTT. Translation: CASSLTGRKNTEAFF.